The 17 T cell receptor beta chains below come from one sample, sequenced in a study of T cell clonality in common variable immunodeficiency. This table comes from immunoSEQ multiplex PCR, and its TCRdb copy is limited to in-frame clones, with some not included. Captured here are 50,000 to 60,000 clones, none seen once; the top ten comprise over 0.8%. Material: peripheral blood mononuclear cells. These receptors were collected from a person aged 18 to 75 in good health.

This clone was seen many times. The CDR3 extends 3 residues past the end of the read, so its final part is completed from the germline J gene. The chain couples TRBV2 to TRBJ2-5, with a weak D call TRBD1 (5 bases). V lost 6 bases to trimming and J lost 2 bases, with 19 bases between them. Germline values: CDR1 SNHLY, CDR2 FYNNEI. The CDR3 is 16 residues long. CDR3 DNA (partial): TGTGCCAGCAGCGTCACCCACACAGGACCTCAAGAGACC. Encoded protein: CASSVTHTGPQET. In full, the CDR3 is CASSVTHTGPQETQYF.

This clone has at least ten counts. Read data end 3 residues before the CDR3 end; the end is taken from the germline J gene. The V and J genes are TRBV5-1 and TRBJ2-1, with TRBD2 matching over 10 bases. The V and J ends lost 1 base and 6 bases, in that order; junction bases with no gene match: 4. Looked up from germline, CDR1 is SGHRS and CDR2 is YFSETQ. The CDR3 sequence is 15 residues long. The CDR3 DNA, read in part, is TGCGCCAGCAGCTTGTCGACTAGCGGGCTCAATGAG. This codes for CASSLSTSGLNE. The whole CDR3 is CASSLSTSGLNEQFF.

This clone showed up many times. The CDR3 is cut off 3 residues early in the read; its end comes from the germline J gene. This sequence joins TRBV28 and TRBJ1-2; D not resolved. Germline lookup yields CDR1 MDHEN and CDR2 SYDVKM. The CDR3 totals 13 residues. CDR3 DNA, as far as it was read: TGTGCCAGCAGCGTTTCTAAAACGGGGGGC. The encoded protein is CASSVSKTGG. In full, the CDR3 is CASSVSKTGGYTF.

At least ten counts were recorded for this clone. The read ends 3 residues before the CDR3 terminus; that terminus is restored from the germline J gene. V usage is TRBV5-1 and J usage is TRBJ1-2; a weak D match, TRBD1 (5 bases). This CDR3 has 13 residues. CDR1 SGHRS and CDR2 YFSETQ come from the germline V gene. The V end was cut by 0 bases, the J end by 6 bases, with 9 bases between. The DNA read from the CDR3 is TGCGCCAGCAGCTTGGAAGGGGAAGATGGC. Its protein is CASSLEGEDG. The entire CDR3 protein reads CASSLEGEDGYTF.

The table lists this clone with many counts. The CDR3 end is not reached by the read, which stops 3 residues before it; the germline J gene fills it in. The chain combines TRBV7-6 with TRBJ2-2; a weak D match, TRBD2 (5 bases). CDR1 is SGHVS, CDR2 FNYEAQ, per germline. Between the trimmed V and J ends, which lost 8 bases and 0 bases, there was a span of 7 bases. The CDR3 is 13 amino acids. The CDR3 bases that were read are TGTGCCAGCTCGGGGACGAACACCGGGGAG. Translating gives CASSGTNTGE. The full CDR3 is CASSGTNTGELFF.

As concerns this clone: The likely explanation is a read error, given a far larger clone one base away. Coverage ceases 3 residues before the CDR3 finishes, and the germline J gene fills in the end. The genes are TRBV7-2 and TRBJ2-3; no reliable D call. The CDR3 covers 15 residues. Germline V gene data show CDR1 as SGHTA and CDR2 as FQGNSA. CDR3 bases read: TGTGTCAGCAGCTTACTGGGCTTCCTCACAGATACG. Translating gives CVSSLLGFLTDT. The complete CDR3 sequence is CVSSLLGFLTDTQYF.

The table lists this clone with a few counts. The read ends 3 residues early relative to the CDR3; the germline J gene fills the gap. V is TRBV6-1 and J is TRBJ1-2; 8 bases align to TRBD1. Germline CDR1 is MNHNS and CDR2 is SASEGT. The CDR3 is 15 residues long. CDR3 bases read: TGTGCCAGCAGTGATCCGGACAGGGCCCCCTACGAC. Residues: CASSDPDRAPYD. The CDR3 reads in full as CASSDPDRAPYDYTF.

There are many counts of this clone. The covered CDR3 bases are TGTGCCAGCAGCCCAAATTATGGCGTAGCGGGGGGTACCTCCACAGATACG. It encodes CASSPNYGVAGGTSTDT. Given in full, the CDR3 is CASSPNYGVAGGTSTDTQYF. This chain joins TRBV4-2 and TRBJ2-3; TRBD2 aligns across 10 bases. The read finishes 3 residues shy of the CDR3 end, and the germline J gene is used to complete it. V shed 4 bases and J 2 bases; nucleotides not matched to a gene: 18. CDR1 and CDR2 from the germline V gene are LGHNA and YNFKEQ. The CDR3 is made up of 20 amino acids.

This clone occurred many times. The read halts 3 residues ahead of the CDR3 end, with the missing end drawn from the germline J gene. This chain connects TRBV5-1 to TRBJ2-1, with a possible D match to TRBD2 (5 bases). CDR3 length equals 16 residues. CDR1 is SGHRS, CDR2 YFSETQ, per germline. The V and J ends lost 4 bases and 0 bases respectively, with 14 bases between them. The sequenced CDR3 bases are TGCGCCAGCAGCATAGACTACCTGAGCTCCTACAATGAG. Translated: CASSIDYLSSYNE. The full-length CDR3 reads as CASSIDYLSSYNEQFF.

This clone was observed at least ten times. The DNA read from the CDR3 is TGCAGTGCCACGAAGGAGAGGCCGAGGGTAGACTATGGC. As protein: CSATKERPRVDYG. The whole CDR3 region reads CSATKERPRVDYGYTF. The chain uses TRBV20-1 and TRBJ1-2, with D unresolved. The CDR3 goes on 3 residues after the read ends, and that part is filled in from the germline J gene. V shed 6 bases and J shed 3 bases, with 23 bases lying between them. Germline-derived CDR1 and CDR2 are DFQATT and SNEGSKA (reference sequence). This CDR3 is 16 amino acids long.

This clone appeared many times. The read is 3 residues too short to cover the CDR3 end, so that end is filled in from the germline J gene. The rearrangement links TRBV5-1 to TRBJ1-2; 7 nucleotides line up with TRBD1. The CDR3 runs 13 residues. CDR1 SGHRS and CDR2 YFSETQ come from the germline V gene. The CDR3 protein is CASSRETGTDYTF. CDR3 bases read: TGCGCCAGCAGCCGCGAGACAGGGACTGAC.

This clone was observed at least ten times. The read ends 3 residues early relative to the CDR3; the germline J gene fills the gap. The J gene is TRBJ1-2, the V gene TRBV2; the D gene is possibly TRBD1 (6 bases). CDR1 and CDR2 (germline): SNHLY, FYNNEI. This CDR3 contains 13 residues. Partial CDR3 DNA: TGTGCCAGCATCAATGACAGGCCAGGGGGC. Residues: CASINDRPGG. The entire CDR3 reads CASINDRPGGYTF.

This clone was detected many times. The read comes to an end 3 residues before the CDR3 does, leaving the germline J gene to fill in the end. This same CDR3 is encoded by further DNA sequences in the sample. J is TRBJ1-3 and V is TRBV6-1; D uncertain. This CDR3 is built from 15 residues. Germline values: CDR1 MNHNS, CDR2 SASEGT. V lost 3 bases and J lost 4, with 13 bases in between. This CDR3 is CASSDPLGPGNTIYF. The part of the CDR3 DNA that was read is TGTGCCAGCAGTGATCCCCTCGGTCCAGGAAACACC.

This clone has ten or more counts. The read is 3 residues too short to cover the CDR3 end, so that end is filled in from the germline J gene. V is TRBV9 and J is TRBJ2-7; D not resolved. In germline, CDR1 is SGDLS, CDR2 YYNGEE. The CDR3 runs to 14 residues. The germline V and J ends were trimmed by 4 bases and 0 bases, with 11 bases remaining between them. CDR3 in amino acids: CASSHTSSSYEQYF. The CDR3 DNA, read in part, is TGTGCCAGCAGCCATACATCTAGCTCCTACGAG. Complete variable domain (other parts from reference TRBV9 and TRBJ2-7): DSGVTQTPKHLITATGQRVTLRCSPRSGDLSVYWYQQSLDQGLQFLIQYYNGEERAKGNILERFSAQQFPDLHSELNLSSLELGDSALYFCASSHTSSSYEQYFGPGTRLTVT.

This clone was observed at least ten times. The read gets to within 3 residues of the CDR3 end, and the germline J gene fills in the rest. This chain links TRBV5-1 with TRBJ1-1; no definite D call. Trimming took 2 bases from V and 1 from J, leaving 6 bases between them. Looked up from germline, CDR1 is SGHRS and CDR2 is YFSETQ. The CDR3 has 13 residues. The sequenced CDR3 bases are TGCGCCAGCAGCTTAGCGGGGAACACTGAA. Translation: CASSLAGNTE. The entire CDR3 protein reads CASSLAGNTEAFF.

This clone was recorded many times. The CDR3 extends 3 residues past the end of the read, so its final part is completed from the germline J gene. V and J are TRBV19 and TRBJ2-7; D remains ambiguous. The germline gives CDR1 LNHDA, CDR2 SQIVND (reference sequence). The CDR3 sequence is 13 residues long. The V end was cut by 0 bases, the J end by 4 bases, with 7 bases between. The CDR3 loop is CASSIDVRYEQYF. The sequenced part of the CDR3 DNA is TGTGCCAGTAGTATAGACGTTAGATACGAG.

This clone showed up many times. The missing CDR3 end, 3 residues past where the read stops, is filled in from the germline J gene. The V gene is TRBV20-1, the J gene TRBJ1-6, with TRBD1 matching over 8 bases. The trim removed 6 bases at V and 10 bases at J, leaving 14 bases unmatched. The CDR3 is made up of 15 amino acids. Germline V gives CDR1 DFQATT, CDR2 SNEGSKA (reference sequence). The CDR3 here is CSAIPLDRANSPLHF. The part of the CDR3 DNA that was read is TGCAGTGCAATTCCCCTGGACAGGGCCAACTCACCC.